The text below deals with one TCR beta chain. CDR1 GTSNPN and CDR2 SVGIG come from the germline V gene (reference sequence). This CDR3 has 14 residues. V lost 3 bases and J lost 0; bases outside the gene matches: 1. This specimen comes from a study of blood T cell repertoires in COVID-19. Per the original data handling: The assay estimated nucleated cells by amplifying reference gene primers. Profiled with immunoSEQ multiplex PCR; TCRdb holds only in-frame clones, not every one. That table supplies the V and J calls and clone size; D and trimming were determined from the DNA. Found here are some 230,000 clones, roughly 84% of them singletons; the top ten hold roughly 5%.

V is TRBV30 and J is TRBJ2-3, with TRBD2 matching 9 bases. The receptor comes from a woman aged 55-69 years who had recovered from COVID-19. Sequences were obtained from peripheral blood. Here the CDR3 DNA reads TGTGCCTGGAGAGGACTAGCGAGCACAGATACGCAGTATTTT. This gives the protein CAWRGLASTDTQYF.